Shown below are 19 T cell receptor beta chains from a single sample sequenced in a study of blood T cell repertoires in COVID-19. TCRdb keeps only in-frame clones here, not all; method: immunoSEQ multiplex PCR. There are about 110,000 clones in the sample; approximately 88% occur only once, and 6.8% lies in the top ten. Sequencing used peripheral blood. The receptors shown here come from a man aged 50 to 59 with active or convalescent COVID-19.

V gene TRBV4-3 combines with J gene TRBJ2-1, with D possibly being TRBD2 (5 bases). Germline V gene data show CDR1 as LGHNA and CDR2 as YSLEER. V was shortened by 0 bases and J by 9 bases, with 18 bases between the two germline ends. The CDR3 is 16 residues long. The CDR3 loop is CASSQDWNKDFSEQFF. The DNA of the CDR3 is TGCGCCAGCAGCCAAGACTGGAACAAGGACTTCTCTGAGCAGTTCTTC.

The V gene is TRBV6-1, the J gene TRBJ1-5; no clear D. With 3 bases removed from V and 1 base from J, the gap between germline ends came to 7 bases. Germline CDR1 MNHNS, CDR2 SASEGT. CDR3 length: 14 amino acids. The CDR3 bases are TGTGCCAGCAGTGACGGTAAAAGCAATCAGCCCCAGCATTTT. It codes for CASSDGKSNQPQHF.

The chain is built from TRBV6-2 or TRBV6-3 and TRBJ2-7; D unresolved. Between the trimmed V and J ends, which lost 3 bases and 3 bases, there was a span of 12 bases. CDR1 and CDR2 from the germline V gene are MNHEY and SVGEGT. The CDR3 extends over 14 amino acids. This CDR3 is CASSYLSTLYEQYF. The CDR3 DNA reads as TGTGCCAGCAGTTATCTTTCGACACTCTACGAGCAGTACTTC.

This clone was picked up one time. The CDR3 loop is CASSKVCPGGDEQYF. The CDR3 region has the DNA TGTGCCAGCAGCAAAGTCTGTCCAGGGGGCGACGAGCAGTACTTC. The rearrangement links TRBV21-1 to TRBJ2-7; the DNA was not compared with TRBD1, the D call given in the table. TRBV21-1 is marked as a pseudogene. CDR3 size: 15 residues.

This clone is a singleton in its sample. The chain combines TRBV14 with TRBJ1-6; D gene ambiguous. V lost 4 bases and J lost 7, with 14 bases in between. The germline gives CDR1 SGHDN, CDR2 FVKESK. The CDR3 is 15 amino acids. This CDR3 reads CASSREALYNSPLHF. The CDR3 nucleotides read TGTGCCAGCAGCCGCGAGGCCCTTTACAATTCACCCCTCCACTTT.

On this clone: Other nucleotide sequences in the sample specify the same CDR3. This rearrangement joins TRBV7-8 to TRBJ2-7; 7 positions match TRBD2. The trim removed 2 bases at V and 3 bases at J, leaving 1 base unmatched. Germline V CDR1 and CDR2: SGHVS, FQNEAQ. This CDR3 has 13 amino acids. This chain's CDR3 is CASSLSGGYEQYF. CDR3 coding DNA: TGTGCCAGCAGCTTATCGGGAGGCTACGAGCAGTACTTC.

V is TRBV27 and J is TRBJ1-5, with D perhaps TRBD1 (6 bases). Germline CDR1 MNHEY, CDR2 SMNVEV (reference sequence). Trimming removed 1 base from V and 4 bases from J, with 14 bases in between. The CDR3 contains 16 residues. The CDR3 DNA sequence: TGTGCCAGCAGTTTATGGGGAGGGGGGGAAAATCAGCCCCAGCATTTT. Protein sequence: CASSLWGGGENQPQHF.

The chain carries TRBV5-4 and TRBJ2-1; TRBD2 matches 7 bases. The V and J ends lost 1 base and 9 bases, in that order; junction bases with no gene match: 13. CDR1 is SGHNT and CDR2 is YYREEE in the germline V gene (reference sequence). CDR3 length equals 16 residues. The CDR3 sequence is CASSLTRGRGWGEQFF. The DNA for the CDR3 is TGTGCCAGCAGCTTGACTCGCGGGAGAGGGTGGGGTGAGCAGTTCTTC.

The chain couples TRBV19 to TRBJ1-1; perhaps TRBD1 as D (6 bases). The germline gives CDR1 LNHDA, CDR2 SQIVND (reference sequence). The length of the CDR3 is 14 residues. V lost 3 bases and J lost 5, with 13 bases in between. CDR3 in DNA: TGTGCCAGTAGTATTCGGGGGGGCCGAACTGAAGCTTTCTTT. Residues: CASSIRGGRTEAFF.

V and J are TRBV20-1 and TRBJ1-5; no definite D call. CDR3 length: 13 amino acids. In germline, CDR1 is DFQATT, CDR2 SNEGSKA (reference sequence). V lost 3 bases and J 4 bases, leaving 10 bases between the germline ends. CDR3 sequence: CSASARLNQPQHF. The CDR3 nucleotides read TGCAGTGCTAGTGCCAGGTTAAATCAGCCCCAGCATTTT.

The rearrangement uses TRBV27 and TRBJ2-4; 11 nucleotides align to TRBD1. With 4 bases clipped from V and 6 bases from J, the junction kept 2 bases outside the gene matches. The CDR3 sequence is 14 residues long. Germline CDR1 is MNHEY and CDR2 is SMNVEV (reference sequence). The CDR3 loop reads CASSWGQGVNIQYF. As DNA, the CDR3 is TGTGCCAGCAGTTGGGGACAGGGGGTAAACATTCAGTACTTC.

The chain combines TRBV5-1 with TRBJ2-5; 16 nucleotides align to TRBD2. J gave up 5 bases and V 4 bases, and 11 bases lay outside the gene matches. This CDR3 has 18 residues. The germline gives CDR1 SGHRS, CDR2 YFSETQ. The CDR3 nucleotides read TGCGCCAGCAGCACGGGACTAGCGGGAGGGCCAGGTTTGGAGACCCAGTACTTC. Residues: CASSTGLAGGPGLETQYF. Together with reference TRBV5-1 and TRBJ2-5, the CDR3 gives the full variable domain: KAGVTQTPRYLIKTRGQQVTLSCSPISGHRSVSWYQQTPGQGLQFLFEYFSETQRNKGNFPGRFSGRQFSNSRSEMNVSTLELGDSALYLCASSTGLAGGPGLETQYFGPGTRLLVL.

V usage is TRBV19 and J usage is TRBJ2-7; TRBD1 matches 8 bases. V was clipped by 4 bases and J by 7 bases; unmatched bases: 18. The CDR3 is made up of 17 amino acids. Looked up from germline, CDR1 is LNHDA and CDR2 is SQIVND (reference sequence). The CDR3 DNA sequence: TGTGCCAGTAGTACGCACGCAGGGGGCGCTTTGTCGGGTGAGCAGTACTTC. Amino acid sequence: CASSTHAGGALSGEQYF.

This clone was seen a single time. V usage is TRBV7-9 and J usage is TRBJ1-2; D is undetermined. This CDR3 has 16 amino acids. The ends were cut back, 5 bases at V and 3 bases at J, with 19 bases in the middle. CDR1 is SEHNR and CDR2 is FQNEAQ in the germline V gene (reference sequence). CDR3 protein: CASSLSAGILDYGYTF. The CDR3, as DNA: TGTGCCAGCAGCCTCTCTGCAGGTATTCTCGACTATGGCTACACCTTC. The variable domain in full, with the rest retrieved from reference TRBV7-9 and TRBJ1-2, is DTGVSQNPRHKITKRGQNVTFRCDPISEHNRLYWYRQTLGQGPEFLTYFQNEAQLEKSRLLSDRFSAERPKGSFSTLEIQRTEQGDSAMYLCASSLSAGILDYGYTFGSGTRLTVV.

The V call is TRBV7-2, the J call TRBJ2-3, with D perhaps TRBD2 (6 bases). Germline loops: CDR1 SGHTA, CDR2 FQGNSA. Deletions cut 3 bases from V and 1 base from J, with 14 bases between. The CDR3 has 16 residues. CDR3 residues: CASSLGGAGGTDTQYF. In DNA form, the CDR3 reads TGTGCCAGCAGCTTGGGCGGGGCTGGGGGCACAGATACGCAGTATTTT.

The chain combines TRBV28 with TRBJ1-2; 12 bases map to TRBD1. CDR1 is MDHEN and CDR2 is SYDVKM in the germline V gene. There are 15 residues in the CDR3. With 5 bases clipped from V and 3 bases from J, the junction kept 4 bases outside the gene matches. CDR3 amino acids: CASSLGTGGHYGYTF. CDR3 DNA: TGTGCCAGCAGTCTCGGGACAGGGGGCCACTATGGCTACACCTTC.

This clone was counted a single time. This rearrangement joins TRBV19 to TRBJ2-2, with a tentative D call TRBD1 (5 bases). V shed 3 bases and J shed 1 base, with 18 bases lying between them. Germline assignment: CDR1 LNHDA and CDR2 SQIVND (reference sequence). The CDR3 has 18 residues. CDR3 amino acids: CASSIRVGPGLNTGELFF. In nucleotides, the CDR3 is TGTGCCAGTAGTATCAGGGTAGGGCCAGGGCTGAACACCGGGGAGCTGTTTTTT.

The chain is built from TRBV29-1 and TRBJ2-7; possible D gene TRBD1, 6 bases. Trimming cost V 8 bases and J 5 bases, with 22 bases left between them. In germline, CDR1 is SQVTM, CDR2 ANQGSEA. CDR3 length: 14 amino acids. The CDR3: CSTSPGVPPHEQYF. The CDR3 nucleotides read TGCAGCACCAGTCCAGGGGTCCCTCCTCACGAGCAGTACTTC.

V gene TRBV5-1 combines with J gene TRBJ1-4, with 8 bases that match TRBD1. Germline V gene sequence: CDR1 SGHRS, CDR2 YFSETQ. This CDR3 is 15 amino acids long. J was trimmed by 8 bases and V by 4 bases; bases with no gene match: 10. The chain's CDR3 is CASSGSDREREKLFF. The CDR3 nucleotides read TGCGCCAGCAGCGGTTCGGACAGGGAGCGGGAAAAACTGTTTTTT. The whole variable domain, filled in from reference TRBV5-1 and TRBJ1-4, reads KAGVTQTPRYLIKTRGQQVTLSCSPISGHRSVSWYQQTPGQGLQFLFEYFSETQRNKGNFPGRFSGRQFSNSRSEMNVSTLELGDSALYLCASSGSDREREKLFFGSGTQLSVL.